Listed below are T cell receptor beta chains from one sample, sequenced in a study of blood T cell repertoires in COVID-19. TCRdb's table, derived via immunoSEQ multiplex PCR, lists solely in-frame clones and lacks some. Of some 210,000 clones listed, around nine tenths are singletons. Sequencing used peripheral blood. The receptors were sampled from a woman aged 40 to 50 with acute or convalescent COVID-19. CDR3s include the opening cysteine and the closing phenylalanine or tryptophan. D genes are given only for firm matches. Some rows have no size entry. The others give once, few or many, or a class for an expanded clone.

clone size,J gene,V gene,D gene,CDR3 DNA,CDR3 protein
-,TRBJ1-2,TRBV6-5,TRBD1,TGTGCCACCGACAGGGTTAACTATGGCTACACCTTC,CATDRVNYGYTF
-,TRBJ1-2,TRBV7-9,-,TGTGCCAGCAGCTTAGTCGAGGGGGATGGCTACACCTTC,CASSLVEGDGYTF
-,TRBJ2-1,TRBV5-4,TRBD1,TGTGCCAGCAGCTCAAGAGCTGGGACAGGGACGTACAATGAGCAGTTCTTC,CASSSRAGTGTYNEQFF
-,TRBJ2-5,TRBV12-3/TRBV12-4,-,TGTGCCAGCAGTTCAAGAGACTGGGAGACCCAGTACTTC,CASSSRDWETQYF
-,TRBJ2-1,TRBV12-3/TRBV12-4,-,TGTGCCAGCACCCCACTTAATGCGGATGAGCAGTTCTTC,CASTPLNADEQFF
-,TRBJ1-1,TRBV10-3,-,TGTGCCATCAGTGAGTCGGCATTCAGGGTGAACACTGAAGCTTTCTTT,CAISESAFRVNTEAFF
-,TRBJ2-6,TRBV6-1,TRBD1,TGTGCCAGCAGTGAAGGAAAGGGGGACAGGGTTGCTGGGGCCAACGTCCTGACTTTC,CASSEGKGDRVAGANVLTF
-,TRBJ2-2,TRBV15,TRBD1,TGTGCCACCAGCAGTGAGACAGGGATGAACACCGGGGAGCTGTTTTTT,CATSSETGMNTGELFF
-,TRBJ1-2,TRBV7-2,TRBD1,TGTGCCAGCAGCTCCGGACAGGGTAACTATGGCTACACCTTC,CASSSGQGNYGYTF
-,TRBJ1-1,TRBV5-1,-,TGCGCCAGCAGCCAAAGCCTGACAGCTGAAGCTTTCTTT,CASSQSLTAEAFF
-,TRBJ1-1,TRBV15,TRBD1,TGTGCCACCAGCAGACAGGACAGGGGAATGAACACTGAAGCTTTCTTT,CATSRQDRGMNTEAFF
-,TRBJ1-5,TRBV6-5,-,TGTGCCAGCAGGGACAGCGCATCGGATCAGCCCCAGCATTTT,CASRDSASDQPQHF
-,TRBJ2-5,TRBV19,TRBD1,TGTGCCAGTAGGCGGACAGGGGGGAAAGAGACCCAGTACTTC,CASRRTGGKETQYF
-,TRBJ2-1,TRBV30,-,TGTGCCTGGAACGTACAGGGAACCTACAATGAGCAGTTCTTC,CAWNVQGTYNEQFF
-,TRBJ2-5,TRBV19,-,TGTGCCAGCTCCCGGGGGCAAGAGACCCAGTACTTC,CASSRGQETQYF
-,TRBJ2-2,TRBV11-2,-,TGTGCCAGCAGCTTAATTCGGGCGGGACTCACCGGGGAGCTGTTTTTT,CASSLIRAGLTGELFF
-,TRBJ2-2,TRBV15,TRBD1,TGTGCCACCAGCAGAGATCGGGGGACAGGGGCGAACGGGGAGCTGTTTTTT,CATSRDRGTGANGELFF
-,TRBJ1-1,TRBV3-1/TRBV3-2,-,TGTGCCAGCAGCCAAGACAGTATGAACACTGAAGCTTTCTTT,CASSQDSMNTEAFF
-,TRBJ2-1,TRBV13,TRBD2,TGTGCCAGCAGCTCAGCGGGGGGGGACAAAAGCTCCTACAATGAGCAGTTCTTC,CASSSAGGDKSSYNEQFF
-,TRBJ1-3,TRBV12-3/TRBV12-4,-,TGTGCCAGCAGTTTTTATGGGGCGGCCATATATTTT,CASSFYGAAIYF
-,TRBJ1-2,TRBV15,-,TGTGCCACCAGCAGAGACCCAGGGGCTAACTATGGCTACACCTTC,CATSRDPGANYGYTF
-,TRBJ1-2,TRBV15,-,TGTGCCACCAGCAGAGTTAGAGGAGAGATTACTTATGGCTACACCTTC,CATSRVRGEITYGYTF
few,TRBJ1-5,TRBV9,-,TGTGCCAGCAGCGTAGGTGGGGGGTTGAATCAGCCCCAGCATTTT,CASSVGGGLNQPQHF
-,TRBJ1-3,TRBV30,-,TGTGCCTGGAGTTTGCCAGGCATTTTCTCTGGAAACACCATATATTTT,CAWSLPGIFSGNTIYF
-,TRBJ2-1,TRBV7-9,-,TGTGCCAGCAGCTTAGCGCTCCGACAGGTAGGGGTTGAGCAGTTCTTC,CASSLALRQVGVEQFF
-,TRBJ1-4,TRBV25-1,-,TGTGCCAGCAGTGACCCGGGAGGAACTAATGAAAAACTGTTTTTT,CASSDPGGTNEKLFF
-,TRBJ2-5,TRBV6-1,TRBD2,TGTGCCAGCAGTGACATCGGACTAGCGGGGGAGACCCAGTACTTC,CASSDIGLAGETQYF
once,TRBJ2-3,TRBV7-3,TRBD2,TGTGCCAGCAGCTCTACTAGCGGGGGAGCCGATACGCAGTATTTT,CASSSTSGGADTQYF
-,TRBJ1-1,TRBV30,-,TGTGCCTGGAGTATGCCGACGACGGGGAAGAACACTGAAGCTTTCTTT,CAWSMPTTGKNTEAFF
-,TRBJ1-5,TRBV18,TRBD1,TGTGCCAGCTCCGGTAGGGGGACAGGGGGCTTTAATCAGCCCCAGCATTTT,CASSGRGTGGFNQPQHF
-,TRBJ1-1,TRBV5-5,-,TGTGCCAGCAGCACTAGTGGTGGGCCTGAAGCTTTCTTT,CASSTSGGPEAFF
few,TRBJ2-6,TRBV6-4,-,TGTGCCAGCAGTGACTCGTTGTCGGGGGCCAACGTCCTGACTTTC,CASSDSLSGANVLTF
-,TRBJ1-2,TRBV28,TRBD1,TGTGCCAGCAGGGAGTTGGGACAGAACTATGGCTACACCTTC,CASRELGQNYGYTF
-,TRBJ1-3,TRBV4-1,-,TGCGCCAGCAGCGCGAAGAGCTCTGGAAACACCATATATTTT,CASSAKSSGNTIYF
-,TRBJ1-1,TRBV7-2,-,TGTGCCAGCAGCTTTTCAATGAACACTGAAGCTTTCTTT,CASSFSMNTEAFF
-,TRBJ1-4,TRBV19,TRBD1,TGTGCCAGTAGTGCCAGACAGGGGCCGAATGAAAAACTGTTTTTT,CASSARQGPNEKLFF
-,TRBJ2-2,TRBV5-1,-,TGCGCCAGCAGCTTTCAACAGAACACCGGGGAGCTGTTTTTT,CASSFQQNTGELFF
-,TRBJ1-1,TRBV4-2,TRBD1,TGTGCCAGCAGCCTAGGAAGTTATACGGGGACGGACTACATACAGGGGTTTATGAACACTGAAGCTTTCTTT,CASSLGSYTGTDYIQGFMNTEAFF
-,TRBJ1-3,TRBV5-4,-,TGTGCCAGCAGCTTACTCGGACAGGGAAACACCATATATTTT,CASSLLGQGNTIYF
-,TRBJ2-3,TRBV10-3,TRBD1,TGTGCCATCAGGAAAGCCGGGACAGGGATGACAGATACGCAGTATTTT,CAIRKAGTGMTDTQYF
once,TRBJ2-1,TRBV18,TRBD2,TGTGCCAGCTCACCGGAGACTAGCTGGAAGCAGTTCTTC,CASSPETSWKQFF
-,TRBJ1-6,TRBV20-1,-,TGCAGTGCTAGTCCGGGGGGCGCTTATAATTCACCCCTCCACTTT,CSASPGGAYNSPLHF
-,TRBJ2-1,TRBV6-1,-,TGTGCCAGCAGTGAAGGGCGGGGGCGGTTTATATTTTTCGTAAATGAGCAGTTCTTC,CASSEGRGRFIFFVNEQFF
-,TRBJ2-3,TRBV7-2,-,TGTGCCAGCAGCTTAGGGCCAGGAACAGATACGCAGTATTTT,CASSLGPGTDTQYF
-,TRBJ1-5,TRBV5-6,TRBD1,TGTGCCAGCAGCGTTCTACAGGGGAATGGCAATCAGCCCCAGCATTTT,CASSVLQGNGNQPQHF
-,TRBJ2-3,TRBV30,-,TGTGCCTGGACCAGGGGTCCCACAGATACGCAGTATTTT,CAWTRGPTDTQYF
-,TRBJ2-1,TRBV3-1/TRBV3-2,-,TGTGCCAGCAGCCCTTCTGAGCGTCCCTACAATGAGCAGTTCTTC,CASSPSERPYNEQFF
-,TRBJ2-5,TRBV10-3,TRBD1,TGTGCCATCAGTGTCCAGGGGGTAAAAGAGACCCAGTACTTC,CAISVQGVKETQYF
-,TRBJ2-6,TRBV2,-,TGTGCCAGCAGAGCCCCGGGACATAGCTCTGGGGCCAACGTCCTGACTTTC,CASRAPGHSSGANVLTF
-,TRBJ1-3,TRBV6-1,-,TGTGCCAGCAGTGACGGCTCTGGAAACACCATATATTTT,CASSDGSGNTIYF
-,TRBJ1-2,TRBV5-8,-,TGTGCCAGCAGCTTGGCCTGGGACTCGGTTTTTGGTGGCTACACCTTC,CASSLAWDSVFGGYTF